These T cell receptor beta chains were read from a single sample in a study of radiotherapy plus CTLA-4 blockade in lung cancer. The method was immunoSEQ multiplex PCR; TCRdb's version includes in-frame clones alone and lacks a portion of them. The sample has 25,000 to 35,000 clones, around 70% seen once. Source: peripheral blood, taken from a patient treated with radiotherapy plus ipilimumab. The receptors here all came from a human donor with non-small cell lung cancer whose response to radiotherapy plus ipilimumab could not be evaluated. The CDR3 runs from the conserved cysteine through the conserved F or W. Where a row states a size, it is once, few, many or the class of an expanded clone; other rows omit it.

V: TRBV5-1; size: .; J: TRBJ1-2; CDR3: CASSMLGARNYGYTF
V: TRBV2; size: .; J: TRBJ2-7; CDR3: CASNVAGVLDEQYF
V: TRBV6-5; size: .; J: TRBJ1-5; CDR3: CASSEIGVWQPQHF
V: TRBV29-1; size: .; J: TRBJ2-7; CDR3: CSVARTGGLDSYEQYF
V: TRBV10-3; size: .; J: .; CDR3: CAISKDRGRDEQYF
V: TRBV19; size: .; J: TRBJ2-7; CDR3: CASSSRDRPPYEQYF
V: TRBV7-2; size: .; J: TRBJ1-2; CDR3: CASSLNRVGGHTF
V: TRBV6-5; size: .; J: TRBJ2-7; CDR3: CASKEGGRAYEQYF
V: TRBV1; size: .; J: TRBJ2-6; CDR3: CTSSQDSSGSRSGANVLTF
V: TRBV5-6; size: .; J: TRBJ2-5; CDR3: CATAGTGRGRGETQYF
V: TRBV29-1; size: .; J: TRBJ2-3; CDR3: CSVVPLAGLADTQYF
V: TRBV7-3; size: .; J: TRBJ2-3; CDR3: CASSLRGGGTDTQYF
V: TRBV6-5; size: .; J: TRBJ2-1; CDR3: CASSSSGRGNEQFF
V: TRBV10-1; size: .; J: TRBJ2-5; CDR3: CASSESSIKTQYF
V: TRBV14; size: .; J: TRBJ2-7; CDR3: CASRRTGATTYEQYF
V: TRBV18; size: .; J: .; CDR3: CASSLQGAAYEQYF
V: TRBV5-1; size: .; J: TRBJ2-7; CDR3: CASSLGPTRSSSYEQYF
V: TRBV19; size: medium-sized; J: TRBJ1-2; CDR3: CASSSDSYGYTF
V: TRBV6-4; size: .; J: TRBJ2-2; CDR3: CASSEASGFTGELFF
V: TRBV6-1; size: .; J: TRBJ1-1; CDR3: CASRIDRGSSEAFF
V: TRBV6-1; size: .; J: TRBJ2-7; CDR3: CASSAGTGGGLSYEQYF
V: TRBV5-4; size: .; J: TRBJ1-2; CDR3: CASSPTSFAWSDGYTF
V: TRBV15; size: .; J: TRBJ1-1; CDR3: CATSKRQGVLGEAFF
V: TRBV5-1; size: .; J: TRBJ2-3; CDR3: CASSLEAGSDTQYF
V: TRBV7-2; size: .; J: TRBJ1-2; CDR3: CASRQQGAGYGYTF
V: TRBV5-3; size: .; J: TRBJ2-1; CDR3: CASSLAGVAYNEQFF
V: TRBV4-1; size: .; J: TRBJ2-3; CDR3: CASSHRTRTSGRWSGDTQYF
V: TRBV28; size: few; J: TRBJ1-6; CDR3: CASINSYNSPLHF
V: TRBV11-2; size: few; J: TRBJ2-2; CDR3: CASSLSLGRGNTGELFF
V: TRBV7-8; size: medium-sized; J: TRBJ2-7; CDR3: CASRPTGTSGYEQYF
V: TRBV12-5; size: .; J: TRBJ2-7; CDR3: CASGPSLYEQYF
V: TRBV25-1; size: .; J: TRBJ1-1; CDR3: CASSSARTGGTEAFF
V: TRBV28; size: .; J: TRBJ2-7; CDR3: CASSLWASGAYEQYF
V: TRBV19; size: .; J: TRBJ2-6; CDR3: CASSEGRAGANVLTF
V: TRBV28; size: few; J: TRBJ1-3; CDR3: CASIGTDSGNTIYF
V: TRBV14; size: .; J: TRBJ2-7; CDR3: CASSQAEDLVVQTYHEQYF
V: TRBV10-3; size: .; J: TRBJ1-2; CDR3: CAISQQGAGYGYTF
V: TRBV2; size: once; J: TRBJ1-4; CDR3: CASVRGSNPNEKLFF
V: TRBV30; size: .; J: TRBJ2-1; CDR3: CAWSGLAGLNEQFF
V: TRBV7-2; size: .; J: TRBJ2-7; CDR3: CASSLGTKYEQYF
V: TRBV2; size: .; J: TRBJ2-1; CDR3: CARSLAGSYNEQFF